This T cell receptor (beta chain) was captured by sequencing in a study of blood T cell repertoires in COVID-19. Study as a whole: Spain, Italy and the United States supplied samples that represented acute and convalescent COVID-19. From T cells, B-cell-depleted T cells, or PBMCs came the material, which was cDNA or gDNA.

As processed by the authors: Estimated nucleated cell counts came from reference gene primer amplification. Assay used: immunoSEQ multiplex PCR; TCRdb lists only in-frame clones, some missing. That table furnishes V, J and clone size, whereas the DNA furnished D and trimming. Here the sample spans approximately 90,000 clones, 70% to 85% being singletons. The CDR3 loop spans 14 amino acids. Deletions cut 3 bases from V and 6 bases from J, with 12 bases between. Germline values: CDR1 SNHLY, CDR2 FYNNEI. The sequencing input was peripheral blood. The chain links TRBV2 to TRBJ2-1; tentatively, D is TRBD2 (5 bases). This clonotype was sampled from a man aged 65 to 85 with acute or convalescent COVID-19. Written as DNA, the CDR3 is TGTGCCAGCAGTGACTCGGGGAACGTCAATGAGCAGTTCTTC. This codes for CASSDSGNVNEQFF.